Presented here are 26 T cell receptor beta chains from one specimen sequenced in a study of beta chain features in type 1 diabetes. Investigators reverse transcribed all isolated RNA, so they sequenced expressed TCRB transcripts. The assay was immunoSEQ multiplex PCR, and TCRdb's table has in-frame clones only and misses some. Here the sample spans about 250,000 clones, 11% to 15% being singletons. Sequenced: naive CD4+ T cells from blood. The receptors originated from a woman in her forties in good health.

This chain joins TRBV7-2 and TRBJ2-4; D not certain. Trimming shortened V by 0 bases and J by 9 bases, and 15 bases separated the two germline ends. The CDR3 extends over 15 amino acids. CDR1 SGHTA and CDR2 FQGNSA come from the germline V gene. The CDR3 DNA reads TGTGCCAGCAGCTTAGCGTCTATTACGCCCTCCATTCAGTACTTC. This encodes CASSLASITPSIQYF.

The chain employs TRBV21-1 and TRBJ1-2; the listed D gene, TRBD1, was not tested against the DNA. TRBV21-1 is classified as a pseudogene. The CDR3 consists of 16 residues. For the CDR3, the DNA is TGTGCCAGCAGCAAAGCGCTGACAGAGCTTAACTATGGCTACACCTTC. Amino acids: CASSKALTELNYGYTF.

This clone was recorded a few times. This chain links TRBV7-8 with TRBJ1-3; TRBD1 is a possible D gene (5 bases). Trimming removed 0 bases at V and 3 bases at J, with 9 bases between. Germline V gives CDR1 SGHVS, CDR2 FQNEAQ. The CDR3 sequence is 15 residues long. CDR3 DNA: TGTGCCAGCAGCTTAGCTGCAGGGTTTGGAAACACCATATATTTT. Its protein is CASSLAAGFGNTIYF.

V and J are TRBV20-1 and TRBJ2-7, with a possible D match to TRBD2 (5 bases). Germline CDR1 DFQATT, CDR2 SNEGSKA (reference sequence). V was trimmed by 6 bases and J by 9 bases, leaving 15 bases between them. This CDR3 has 11 residues. In DNA, the CDR3 is TGCAGTGCCCGGGAACAACACGGGCAGTACTTC. Residues: CSAREQHGQYF.

CDR3 amino acids: CASSIMGRVTLNEQFF. As DNA, the CDR3 is TGTGCCAGTAGTATAATGGGCAGGGTCACCCTAAATGAGCAGTTCTTC. The J gene is TRBJ2-1, the V gene TRBV19, with D tentatively TRBD1 (5 bases). Germline V gene lookup returns CDR1 LNHDA and CDR2 SQIVND (reference sequence). Trimming pared 2 bases from V and 7 bases from J, leaving 18 bases between. There are 16 residues in the CDR3. The whole variable domain, filled in from reference TRBV19 and TRBJ2-1, reads DGGITQSPKYLFRKEGQNVTLSCEQNLNHDAMYWYRQDPGQGLRLIYYSQIVNDFQKGDIAEGYSVSREKKESFPLTVTSAQKNPTAFYLCASSIMGRVTLNEQFFGPGTRLTVL.

V gene TRBV5-1 combines with J gene TRBJ2-5; D is perhaps TRBD2 (6 bases). Germline loops: CDR1 SGHRS, CDR2 YFSETQ. This CDR3 is 14 amino acids long. V was pared by 1 base and J by 3 bases, with 10 bases between. DNA of the CDR3: TGCGCCAGCAGCTTGAGGGGAGGCGAAGAGACCCAGTACTTC. Amino acid sequence: CASSLRGGEETQYF.

This chain joins TRBV11-2 and TRBJ2-6; the D gene is possibly TRBD1 (5 bases). V lost 1 base, J lost 2 bases, and 9 bases lay in between. Germline V gene data show CDR1 as SGHAT and CDR2 as FQNNGV. The CDR3 consists of 16 residues. The chain's CDR3 is CASSLVVGPGANVLTF. The CDR3 DNA sequence: TGTGCCAGCAGCTTAGTTGTGGGGCCTGGGGCCAACGTCCTGACTTTC.

This clone appeared a few times. The chain employs TRBV11-2 and TRBJ2-6; the D gene is possibly TRBD1 (6 bases). Trimming shortened V by 5 bases and J by 0 bases, and 11 bases separated the two germline ends. The CDR3 is 16 residues long. Germline assignment: CDR1 SGHAT and CDR2 FQNNGV. DNA of the CDR3: TGTGCCAGCAGCCGACAGGACAACTCTGGGGCCAACGTCCTGACTTTC. It codes for CASSRQDNSGANVLTF.

The sample holds a few counts of this clone. The chain is built from TRBV2 and TRBJ2-3; 8 nucleotides line up with TRBD2. The CDR3 loop spans 15 amino acids. With 5 bases clipped from V and 1 base from J, the junction kept 5 bases outside the gene matches. The germline CDR1 and CDR2 sequences are SNHLY and FYNNEI. The chain's CDR3 is CASSPRRGGTDTQYF. The CDR3 DNA sequence: TGTGCCAGCAGTCCGCGGCGGGGGGGCACAGATACGCAGTATTTT.

This chain joins TRBV4-1 and TRBJ1-5, with D perhaps TRBD1 (5 bases). Germline-derived CDR1 and CDR2 are MGHRA and YSYEKL. The CDR3 length is 15 residues. Trimming removed 0 bases from V and 4 bases from J, with 10 bases in between. In DNA form, the CDR3 reads TGCGCCAGCAGCCAAGACGGGACTCTTAATCAGCCCCAGCATTTT. Its translation is CASSQDGTLNQPQHF.

The gene calls are TRBV9 and TRBJ2-7; 7 positions match TRBD1. This CDR3 region has 13 residues. Germline CDR1 and CDR2: SGDLS and YYNGEE. V lost 3 bases and J lost 4; bases outside the gene matches: 4. CDR3 sequence reads: CASSATGLYEQYF. For the CDR3, the DNA is TGTGCCAGCAGCGCGACAGGGTTGTACGAGCAGTACTTC.

This clone has a handful of counts. The chain uses TRBV19 and TRBJ1-2; 9 bases are a match to TRBD1. This CDR3 spans 16 amino acids. CDR1 LNHDA and CDR2 SQIVND come from the germline V gene (reference sequence). The V and J ends lost 3 bases and 4 bases, in that order; junction bases with no gene match: 9. In DNA form, the CDR3 reads TGTGCCAGTAGTATCCCGCCGGGACAGGGATTCTATGGCTACACCTTC. It encodes CASSIPPGQGFYGYTF.

Only a few counts were recorded for this clone. This chain links TRBV27 with TRBJ1-2; 10 nucleotides line up with TRBD1. V shed 6 bases and J 2 bases; nucleotides not matched to a gene: 0. The CDR3 extends over 13 amino acids. Germline loops: CDR1 MNHEY, CDR2 SMNVEV (reference sequence). The CDR3 is CASRTGGNYGYTF. The CDR3 DNA reads TGTGCCAGCAGGACAGGGGGCAACTATGGCTACACCTTC.

Notes on this clone: The sample holds other DNA sequences that translate to the same CDR3. This chain links TRBV19 with TRBJ2-3; the match to TRBD1 covers 7 bases. CDR3 length: 13 amino acids. The trim removed 6 bases at V and 1 base at J, leaving 1 base unmatched. The germline V gene encodes CDR1 LNHDA and CDR2 SQIVND (reference sequence). The CDR3 loop reads CASSDRGTDTQYF. CDR3 sequence (DNA): TGTGCCAGTAGCGACAGGGGCACAGATACGCAGTATTTT. The full variable domain, in which reference TRBV19 and TRBJ2-3 provide the parts outside the CDR3, is DGGITQSPKYLFRKEGQNVTLSCEQNLNHDAMYWYRQDPGQGLRLIYYSQIVNDFQKGDIAEGYSVSREKKESFPLTVTSAQKNPTAFYLCASSDRGTDTQYFGPGTRLTVL.

This clone was picked up a small number of times. The chain has TRBV6-5 and TRBJ2-4, with TRBD2 identical over 7 bases. The CDR3 covers 13 residues. Germline V gives CDR1 MNHEY, CDR2 SVGAGI. J lost 13 bases, V lost 6 bases, and 12 bases had no gene match. CDR3 sequence: CASRGRAGIVQYF. The CDR3 nucleotides are TGTGCCAGCAGAGGCCGAGCGGGGATCGTACAGTACTTC.

This clone was observed a handful of times. The rearrangement links TRBV6-5 to TRBJ2-1; possibly TRBD2 for D (6 bases). Germline V lookup: CDR1 MNHEY, CDR2 SVGAGI. The CDR3 consists of 14 residues. V was trimmed by 7 bases and J by 2 bases, leaving 12 bases between them. This CDR3 reads CASNRGNTYNEQFF. The CDR3 DNA reads TGTGCCAGCAACCGGGGGAACACCTACAATGAGCAGTTCTTC.

This clone occurred a few times. V gene TRBV14 combines with J gene TRBJ2-7, with 7 nucleotides matching TRBD1. Germline CDR1 and CDR2: SGHDN and FVKESK. The V segment lost 4 bases and the J segment 2 bases; nucleotides outside the gene matches: 11. CDR3 size: 16 residues. Here the CDR3 DNA reads TGTGCCAGCAGCCGGGGGCTGGACAGGACCACCTACGAGCAGTACTTC. Amino acids: CASSRGLDRTTYEQYF.

The chain employs TRBV9 and TRBJ2-3; perhaps TRBD2 as D (6 bases). The germline CDR1 and CDR2 sequences are SGDLS and YYNGEE. The V end was cut by 3 bases, the J end by 2 bases, with 10 bases between. The CDR3 runs to 14 residues. Here the CDR3 DNA reads TGTGCCAGCAGCGAGGGCGGGGCCACAGATACGCAGTATTTT. Protein sequence: CASSEGGATDTQYF.

V and J are TRBV10-1 and TRBJ2-7, with D possibly matching TRBD1 (6 bases). The V end lost 1 base, the J end lost 1 base, and 8 bases lay between the germline ends. The CDR3 has 14 amino acids. Germline CDR1 reads WNHNN; CDR2 reads SYGVQD (reference sequence). The CDR3 nucleotides read TGCGCCAGCAGTGAGTACGGGACATCCTACGAGCAGTACTTC. Amino acid sequence: CASSEYGTSYEQYF.

V gene TRBV19 combines with J gene TRBJ2-1; 12 bases match TRBD2. There are 16 residues in the CDR3. From germline, CDR1 is LNHDA and CDR2 SQIVND (reference sequence). The V and J ends lost 4 bases and 3 bases, in that order; junction bases with no gene match: 4. CDR3 DNA sequence: TGTGCCAGTAGTACAGGACTAGCGGGGATCTACAATGAGCAGTTCTTC. This gives the protein CASSTGLAGIYNEQFF.

J is TRBJ2-7 and V is TRBV19, with 7 nucleotides matching TRBD1. Germline trimming cut 9 bases from V and 1 base from J; bases unmatched to any gene: 9. This CDR3 contains 14 residues. Germline CDR1 and CDR2: LNHDA and SQIVND (reference sequence). In DNA, the CDR3 is TGTGCCAGGACCGGCGACAGGGAATCCTACGAGCAGTACTTC. It yields the protein CARTGDRESYEQYF.

The chain has TRBV9 and TRBJ2-6; D possibly corresponds to TRBD2 (6 bases). The germline V gene has CDR1 SGDLS and CDR2 YYNGEE. The CDR3 spans 19 residues. Trimming cost V 0 bases and J 2 bases, with 18 bases left between them. The CDR3 reads CASSVGRAGSVPGANVLTF. In DNA form, the CDR3 reads TGTGCCAGCAGCGTAGGGAGGGCAGGAAGCGTCCCTGGGGCCAACGTCCTGACTTTC.

V is TRBV4-1 and J is TRBJ1-5; 8 nucleotides match TRBD1. The CDR3 sequence is 15 residues long. V was pared by 2 bases and J by 1 base, with 1 base of the junction left unmatched. From germline, CDR1 is MGHRA and CDR2 YSYEKL. CDR3 residues: CASSQRTGSNQPQHF. The CDR3 DNA reads as TGCGCCAGCAGCCAAAGGACAGGGAGCAATCAGCCCCAGCATTTT.

A note on this clone: Sequence at one end of the junction differs from germline and may be a read error. V usage is TRBV7-9 and J usage is TRBJ2-5, with D perhaps given as TRBD1 or TRBD2 (6 bases each). This CDR3 region has 16 residues. Germline V gene lookup returns CDR1 SEHNR and CDR2 FQNEAQ (reference sequence). CDR3 region: CASSVAAGVEKETQYF. CDR3 DNA sequence: TGTGCCAGCAGCGTAGCGGCAGGGGTGGAAAAAGAGACCCAGTACTTC.

This clone has a handful of counts. The V call is TRBV7-2, the J call TRBJ2-5; D may be TRBD1 (6 bases). This CDR3 is 14 amino acids long. V gave up 3 bases and J gave up 2 bases, with 10 bases separating them. Germline V gives CDR1 SGHTA, CDR2 FQGNSA. The CDR3 loop is CASSLGALQETQYF. The CDR3 DNA reads as TGTGCCAGCAGCTTGGGGGCCTTACAAGAGACCCAGTACTTC.

This clone has a handful of counts. The chain carries TRBV4-1 and TRBJ2-7, with 8 bases that match TRBD1. Trimming cost V 1 base and J 3 bases; bases outside gene matches: 5. This CDR3 has 15 residues. Germline V gene data show CDR1 as MGHRA and CDR2 as YSYEKL. CDR3 DNA sequence: TGCGCCAGCAGCCAAGTGGGGACAGGACACTACGAGCAGTACTTC. Translating gives CASSQVGTGHYEQYF.